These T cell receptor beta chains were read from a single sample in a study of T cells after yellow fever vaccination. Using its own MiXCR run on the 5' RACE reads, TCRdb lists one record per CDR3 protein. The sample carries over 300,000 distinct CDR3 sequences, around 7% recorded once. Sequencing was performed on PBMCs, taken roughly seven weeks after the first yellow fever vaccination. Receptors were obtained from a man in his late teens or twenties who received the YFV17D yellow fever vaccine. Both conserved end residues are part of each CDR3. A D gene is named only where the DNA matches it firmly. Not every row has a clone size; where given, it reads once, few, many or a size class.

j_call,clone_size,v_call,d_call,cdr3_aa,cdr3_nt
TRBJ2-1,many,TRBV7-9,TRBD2,CASSSLAGQFF,TGTGCCAGCAGCTCACTAGCGGGACAGTTCTTC
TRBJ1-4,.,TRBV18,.,CASSPLETVREKLFF,TGTGCCAGCTCACCATTGGAGACCGTACGGGAAAAACTGTTTTTT
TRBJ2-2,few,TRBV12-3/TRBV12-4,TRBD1,CASSPIYDRATGELFF,TGTGCCAGCAGTCCCATATACGACAGGGCCACCGGGGAGCTGTTTTTT
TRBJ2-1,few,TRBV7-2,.,CASSLDPGNEQFF,TGTGCCAGCAGCTTAGATCCGGGCAATGAGCAGTTCTTC
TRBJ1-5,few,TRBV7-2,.,CASSSQGSNQPQHF,TGTGCCAGCAGCTCCCAGGGGAGCAATCAGCCCCAGCATTTT
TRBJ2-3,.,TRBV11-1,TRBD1,CASNLNRTGGRVRFTDTQYF,TGTGCCAGCAACCTAAACCGGACAGGGGGCCGTGTCCGGTTCACAGATACGCAGTATTTT
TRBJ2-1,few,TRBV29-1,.,CSVVGFYNEQFF,TGCAGCGTTGTCGGGTTCTACAATGAGCAGTTCTTC
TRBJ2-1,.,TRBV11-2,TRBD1,CASSLVTGGAFF,TGTGCCAGCAGCTTAGTAACAGGGGGCGCGTTCTTC
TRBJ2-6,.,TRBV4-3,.,CATCQSIVSGANVLTF,TGCGCCACCTGTCAGTCGATAGTCTCTGGGGCCAACGTCCTGACTTTC
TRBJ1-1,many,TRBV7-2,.,CASSLQGIDTEAFF,TGTGCCAGCAGCCTACAGGGAATAGACACTGAAGCTTTCTTT
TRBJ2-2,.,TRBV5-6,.,CASSLPLGATNTGELFF,TGTGCCAGCAGCTTGCCGTTGGGGGCGACCAACACCGGGGAGCTGTTTTTT
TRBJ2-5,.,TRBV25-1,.,CASSEYRAEQETQYF,TGTGCCAGCAGTGAATATCGAGCTGAGCAAGAGACCCAGTACTTC
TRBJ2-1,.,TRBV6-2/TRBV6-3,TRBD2,CASSIRLAGNNEQFF,TGTGCCAGCAGTATCCGACTAGCGGGGAACAATGAGCAGTTCTTC
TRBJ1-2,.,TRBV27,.,CASSPRSGSGGYTF,TGTGCCAGCAGTCCACGATCAGGGTCAGGCGGCTACACCTTC
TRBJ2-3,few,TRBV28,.,CASQPGASRTDTQYF,TGTGCCAGCCAACCTGGGGCTTCCCGCACAGATACGCAGTATTTT
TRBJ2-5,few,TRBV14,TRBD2,CASSQPTSGQETQYF,TGTGCCAGCAGCCAACCGACTAGCGGGCAAGAGACCCAGTACTTC
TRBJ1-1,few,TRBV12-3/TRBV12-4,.,CASSFLGITEAFF,TGTGCCAGCAGTTTTCTGGGGATCACTGAAGCTTTCTTT
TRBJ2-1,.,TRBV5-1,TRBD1,CASSTQGASNEQFF,TGCGCCAGCAGCACACAGGGGGCGTCCAATGAGCAGTTCTTC
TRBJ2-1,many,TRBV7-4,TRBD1,CASSSEGDSYNEQFF,TGTGCCAGCAGCTCCGAGGGGGACAGCTACAATGAGCAGTTCTTC
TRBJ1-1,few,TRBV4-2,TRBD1,CASSQTPGQANTEAFF,TGTGCCAGCAGCCAGACACCGGGACAGGCGAACACTGAAGCTTTCTTT
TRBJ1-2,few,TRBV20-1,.,CSARVNYGYTF,TGCAGTGCTAGGGTTAACTATGGCTACACCTTC
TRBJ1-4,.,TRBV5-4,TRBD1,CASSFDRGGGKLFF,TGTGCCAGCAGCTTCGACAGGGGGGGCGGAAAACTGTTTTTT
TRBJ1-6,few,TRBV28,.,CATIDRRGSPLHF,TGTGCCACCATCGACAGGCGGGGTTCACCCCTCCACTTT
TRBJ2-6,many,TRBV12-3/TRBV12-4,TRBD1,CASRGTDGANVLTF,TGTGCCAGCAGGGGGACAGACGGGGCCAACGTCCTGACTTTC
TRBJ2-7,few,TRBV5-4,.,CASSLGSPGTYEQYF,TGTGCCAGCAGCTTGGGGAGTCCAGGGACCTACGAGCAGTACTTC
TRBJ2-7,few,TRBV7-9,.,CASSLEAGNSYEQYF,TGTGCCAGCAGCTTAGAGGCAGGGAACTCCTACGAGCAGTACTTC
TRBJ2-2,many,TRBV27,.,CASTGQSGELFF,TGTGCCAGCACCGGACAATCCGGGGAGCTGTTTTTT
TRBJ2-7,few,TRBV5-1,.,CASSLELSSYEQYF,TGCGCCAGCAGCTTGGAACTGTCCTCCTACGAGCAGTACTTC
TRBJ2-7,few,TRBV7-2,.,CASSLEASSSAEQYF,TGTGCCAGCAGCTTAGAGGCTAGCTCCTCCGCCGAGCAGTACTTC
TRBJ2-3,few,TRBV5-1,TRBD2,CASSLDSGGSDTQYF,TGCGCCAGCAGCTTGGACTCGGGGGGTTCAGATACGCAGTATTTT
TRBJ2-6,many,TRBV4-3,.,CASSGLSGANVLTF,TGCGCCAGCAGCGGGCTCTCTGGGGCCAACGTCCTGACTTTC
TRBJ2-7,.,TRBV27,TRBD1,CASSLRGHYEQYF,TGTGCCAGCAGTCTCAGGGGGCACTACGAGCAGTACTTC
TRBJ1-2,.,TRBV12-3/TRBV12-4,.,CASSPAWGMGSYGYTF,TGTGCCAGCAGCCCAGCATGGGGGATGGGTAGCTATGGCTACACCTTC
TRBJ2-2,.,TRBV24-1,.,CATSDAGTGTGELFF,TGTGCCACCAGTGATGCCGGGACTGGGACCGGGGAGCTGTTTTTT
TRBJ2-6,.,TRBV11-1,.,CASSFLWGVQGRVSGANVLTF,TGTGCCAGCAGCTTCCTATGGGGGGTACAGGGAAGGGTATCTGGGGCCAACGTCCTGACTTTC
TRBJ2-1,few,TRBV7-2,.,CASSLRQGESEQFF,TGTGCCAGCAGCTTAAGGCAGGGAGAGAGTGAGCAGTTCTTC
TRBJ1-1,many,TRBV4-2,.,CASSQDGTTEAFF,TGTGCCAGCAGCCAAGACGGCACCACTGAAGCTTTCTTT
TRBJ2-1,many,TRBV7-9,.,CASSFNEQFF,TGTGCCAGCAGTTTTAATGAGCAGTTCTTC
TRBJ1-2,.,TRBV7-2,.,CASSLIKEAYGYTF,TGTGCCAGCAGCTTAATCAAAGAGGCCTATGGCTACACCTTC
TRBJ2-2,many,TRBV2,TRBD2,CASSERGGGAGGELFF,TGTGCCAGCAGTGAAAGAGGCGGGGGGGCCGGCGGGGAGCTGTTTTTT
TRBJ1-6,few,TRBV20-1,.,CSAPTGPYNSPLHF,TGCAGTGCTCCAACAGGGCCCTATAATTCACCCCTCCACTTT
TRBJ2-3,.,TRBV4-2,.,CASSQDTSPTDTQYF,TGTGCCAGCAGCCAAGACACTTCCCCCACAGATACGCAGTATTTT
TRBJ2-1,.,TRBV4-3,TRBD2,CASSQDGGSGRNNEQFF,TGCGCCAGCAGCCAAGATGGGGGTAGCGGGAGAAACAATGAGCAGTTCTTC
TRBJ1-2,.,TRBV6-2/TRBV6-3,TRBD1,CASSYGQANYGYTF,TGTGCCAGCAGTTATGGACAGGCAAACTATGGCTACACCTTC